The T cell receptor beta chain under discussion was sequenced for a study of shared clonotypes between healthy human individuals. The data were produced by immunoSEQ multiplex PCR, yet TCRdb's version contains in-frame clones alone and is incomplete. This sample has about 600,000 clones, with 97% found just once. The CDR3 has 13 residues. Germline V lookup: CDR1 LNHDA, CDR2 SQIVND (reference sequence). Trimming took off 3 bases at V and 1 base at J, with 6 bases between the two ends. The source material was naive CD4+ T cells sorted from blood. Documented subset: CD45RA+ positively selected. The TCR comes from a woman aged 25 to 39 in good health. The chain recombines TRBV19 with TRBJ1-2; D gene ambiguous. CDR3 DNA: TGTGCCAGTAGTATGGCGGGTAACTATGGCTACACCTTC. Translated: CASSMAGNYGYTF.